The sequence of this TCR beta chain was determined in a study of patients and donors after allogeneic stem cell transplantation. TCRdb itself ran the RT-PCR reads through MiXCR, one entry per CDR3 protein. The table shows about a million distinct CDR3 sequences, with roughly 18% occurring only once. CDR3 length: 14 amino acids. V lost 4 bases and J lost 2, with 11 bases in between. The V and J genes are TRBV12-3 or TRBV12-4 and TRBJ1-1, with D perhaps TRBD1 (5 bases). Sequencing used blood, either unsorted or a sorted T cell fraction (not recorded which). The clonotype was recovered from a human donor who was either an allogeneic HSCT recipient or a stem cell or donor lymphocyte infusion donor (not recorded which). It is not recorded whose cells these are; they may come from a transplant donor. Here the CDR3 reads CASSYGRANTEAFF. The CDR3 DNA reads TGTGCCAGCAGTTACGGCAGGGCCAACACTGAAGCTTTCTTT.